One and the same sample provided the 24 T cell receptor beta chains below, sequenced in a study of OX40 agonist ivuxolimab in advanced cancers. Receptor amplification or capture employed the immunoSEQ multiplex PCR assay. TCRdb's version of the immuneACCESS table is confined to in-frame rearrangements and falls short of the full clone set. An unresolved V gene accounts for under half of the shortfall where checked; the remainder is of unknown origin. The sample records some 47,000 clones, roughly 78% of which are singletons. In total, the top ten clones hold about 1.9% of the sample. The sample here was CD4+ or CD8+ T cells sorted from blood, taken in a trial of the OX40 agonist ivuxolimab. These TCRs come from an adult with an advanced solid tumor such as melanoma, head and neck, liver or kidney cancer.

The chain is built from TRBV7-3 and TRBJ2-5, with D tentatively TRBD2 (6 bases). Germline values: CDR1 SGHTA, CDR2 FQGTGA. The CDR3 spans 13 residues. V shed 6 bases and J shed 1 base, with 9 bases lying between them. The CDR3 here is CASSGTPQETQYF. The CDR3 bases are TGTGCCAGCAGTGGGACTCCCCAAGAGACCCAGTACTTC. Based on the CDR3 plus reference TRBV7-3 and TRBJ2-5, the full variable domain is GAGVSQTPSNKVTEKGKYVELRCDPISGHTALYWYRQSLGQGPEFLIYFQGTGAADDSGLPNDRFFAVRPEGSVSTLKIQRTERGDSAVYLCASSGTPQETQYFGPGTRLLVL.

This clone was counted a single time. This chain's CDR3 is CASNRGGGYTF. The CDR3 DNA follows: TGTGCCAGCAACAGGGGGGGTGGCTACACCTTC. The chain recombines TRBV7-2 with TRBJ1-2; 8 nucleotides line up with TRBD1. Trimming cost V 7 bases and J 7 bases; bases outside gene matches: 2. The CDR3 totals 11 residues. Germline V gene data show CDR1 as SGHTA and CDR2 as FQGNSA.

The J gene is TRBJ1-5, the V gene TRBV6-5, with a tentative D call TRBD1 (6 bases). The germline V gene has CDR1 MNHEY and CDR2 SVGAGI. This CDR3 region has 15 residues. Trimming removed 5 bases from V and 1 base from J, with 12 bases in between. This CDR3 is CASSIGGGSNQPQHF. DNA of the CDR3: TGTGCCAGCAGTATCGGGGGCGGAAGCAATCAGCCCCAGCATTTT.

J is TRBJ2-3 and V is TRBV7-3; D remains unclear. V was clipped by 2 bases and J by 4 bases, with 7 bases between them. This CDR3 has 13 amino acids. Germline V gene lookup returns CDR1 SGHTA and CDR2 FQGTGA. The CDR3 loop is CASSLSQADTQYF. The CDR3 DNA is TGTGCCAGCAGCTTATCTCAGGCAGATACGCAGTATTTT.

The chain recombines TRBV11-2 with TRBJ2-7; tentatively, D is TRBD2 (5 bases). The CDR3 sequence is 13 residues long. Germline V lookup: CDR1 SGHAT, CDR2 FQNNGV. With 1 base removed from V and 3 bases from J, the gap between germline ends came to 7 bases. As DNA, the CDR3 is TGTGCCAGCAGCTTAGGGGCGGGCTACGAGCAGTACTTC. Translated: CASSLGAGYEQYF.

The V call is TRBV7-9, the J call TRBJ2-2; D is unresolved. The V gene's germline CDR1 is SEHNR and CDR2 FQNEAQ (reference sequence). This CDR3 has 13 amino acids. V was clipped by 1 base and J by 6 bases, with 6 bases between them. CDR3 protein: CASSLGFAGELFF. In DNA, the CDR3 is TGTGCCAGCAGCTTAGGTTTTGCCGGGGAGCTGTTTTTT.

The V call is TRBV10-3, the J call TRBJ1-1; no firm D call. CDR3 length: 13 amino acids. V lost 4 bases, J lost 1 base, and 7 bases lay in between. Germline CDR1 reads ENHRY; CDR2 reads SYGVKD. The CDR3 is CAISAGQNTEAFF. In DNA form, the CDR3 reads TGTGCCATCAGTGCCGGCCAGAACACTGAAGCTTTCTTT.

The rearrangement joins TRBV9 to TRBJ2-1, with D maybe TRBD2 (6 bases). The V end lost 0 bases, the J end lost 5 bases, and 12 bases lay between the germline ends. This CDR3 has 15 residues. CDR1 and CDR2 (germline): SGDLS, YYNGEE. The CDR3 spells CASSVGLAPNNEQFF. The CDR3 nucleotides read TGTGCCAGCAGCGTAGGGCTAGCGCCGAACAATGAGCAGTTCTTC.

This CDR3 reads CASRKQETQYF. CDR3 nucleotide sequence: TGTGCCTCCAGGAAGCAAGAGACCCAGTACTTC. This chain connects TRBV7-7 to TRBJ2-5; D not resolved. This CDR3 region has 11 residues. Germline CDR1 reads SSHAT; CDR2 reads FNYEAQ (reference sequence). V shed 11 bases and J shed 2 bases, with 9 bases lying between them. Complete variable domain (other parts from reference TRBV7-7 and TRBJ2-5): GAGVSQSPRYKVTKRGQDVTLRCDPISSHATLYWYQQALGQGPEFLTYFNYEAQPDKSGLPSDRFSAERPEGSISTLTIQRTEQRDSAMYRCASRKQETQYFGPGTRLLVL.

The CDR3 here is CASSDSATGSGYTF. The DNA for the CDR3 is TGTGCCAGCAGTGACTCGGCGACAGGGAGCGGCTACACCTTC. This rearrangement joins TRBV6-4 to TRBJ1-2; 7 bases are shared with TRBD1. The CDR3 runs to 14 residues. Germline loops: CDR1 MRHNA, CDR2 SNTAGT. With V trimmed by 0 bases and J by 8 bases, 6 bases remained unmatched.

This clone occurred a few times. The chain employs TRBV6-4 and TRBJ1-1; D gene unclear. The germline V gene encodes CDR1 MRHNA and CDR2 SNTAGT. The CDR3 is 13 amino acids. Trimming removed 4 bases from V and 8 bases from J, with 14 bases in between. The CDR3 loop is CASSVQPTAEAFF. The CDR3 DNA reads as TGTGCCAGCAGTGTACAGCCTACGGCGGAAGCTTTCTTT.

The chain combines TRBV4-1 with TRBJ2-2; maybe TRBD2 (5 bases). With 4 bases removed from V and 5 bases from J, the gap between germline ends came to 20 bases. The CDR3 runs to 17 residues. The germline gives CDR1 MGHRA, CDR2 YSYEKL. CDR3: CASSLSRGRGRTGELFF. The CDR3 coding sequence is TGCGCCAGCAGCCTCTCCCGGGGTAGAGGGCGGACCGGGGAGCTGTTTTTT.

The chain has TRBV7-5 and TRBJ2-7; TRBD1 reflects the table's D call only, with no check against the DNA. TRBV7-5 is listed as a pseudogene. The CDR3 loop spans 14 amino acids. The DNA for the CDR3 is TGTGCCAGCAGCTGGGGGCTAAAGGACTACGAGCAGTACTTC. It translates to CASSWGLKDYEQYF.

This clone showed up just a few times. The V gene is TRBV19, the J gene TRBJ2-3, with 14 bases fitting TRBD2. The germline CDR1 and CDR2 sequences are LNHDA and SQIVND (reference sequence). The CDR3 length is 18 residues. J lost 0 bases, V lost 5 bases, and 7 bases had no gene match. As DNA, the CDR3 is TGTGCCAGTAGTGGGACTAGCGGGGGCCACCCTAGCACAGATACGCAGTATTTT. Translated: CASSGTSGGHPSTDTQYF.

The genes are TRBV10-3 and TRBJ1-2; D ambiguous. The germline V gene encodes CDR1 ENHRY and CDR2 SYGVKD. V gave up 3 bases and J gave up 0 bases, with 8 bases separating them. This CDR3 is built from 14 residues. CDR3 region: CAISDGSANYGYTF. CDR3 DNA sequence: TGTGCCATCAGTGACGGGTCTGCTAACTATGGCTACACCTTC.

This rearrangement joins TRBV4-3 to TRBJ2-7, with D perhaps being TRBD1 or TRBD2 (5 bases each). Per the germline V gene, CDR1 is LGHNA and CDR2 is YSLEER. The CDR3 runs 17 residues. V dropped 3 bases and J dropped 3 bases, with 21 bases sitting between them. The CDR3 here is CASSHSFFRDGDYEQYF. In DNA form, the CDR3 reads TGCGCCAGCAGCCATAGCTTTTTCCGGGACGGTGACTACGAGCAGTACTTC.

The chain couples TRBV7-9 to TRBJ2-7; D may match TRBD1 or TRBD2 (5 bases each). V lost 1 base and J 0 bases, leaving 13 bases between the germline ends. Per germline, CDR1 SEHNR and CDR2 FQNEAQ (reference sequence). CDR3 length: 16 amino acids. CDR3 sequence reads: CASSLVSGTDSYEQYF. The CDR3 DNA follows: TGTGCCAGCAGCTTAGTTTCAGGGACCGACTCCTACGAGCAGTACTTC.

The chain couples TRBV6-6 to TRBJ2-5, with 8 bases that match TRBD2. The CDR3 extends over 16 amino acids. Germline values: CDR1 MNHNY, CDR2 SVGAGI (reference sequence). The V segment lost 4 bases and the J segment 5 bases; nucleotides outside the gene matches: 12. The CDR3 DNA follows: TGTGCCAGCAGTTCCCCGGGACTAGGAGTTGGTGAGACCCAGTACTTC. Protein product: CASSSPGLGVGETQYF.

This clone was seen more than once but under ten times. The rearrangement links TRBV30 to TRBJ2-1; D possibly uses TRBD1 or TRBD2 (5 bases each). The V end was cut by 0 bases, the J end by 7 bases, with 13 bases between. Germline V gives CDR1 GTSNPN, CDR2 SVGIG (reference sequence). The CDR3 extends over 14 amino acids. CDR3 residues: CAWSVLGTGNEQFF. The CDR3 coding sequence is TGTGCCTGGAGTGTACTGGGGACGGGGAATGAGCAGTTCTTC.

This sequence joins TRBV5-1 and TRBJ2-3; D is tentatively TRBD1 or TRBD2 (5 bases each). The V gene's germline CDR1 is SGHRS and CDR2 YFSETQ. The CDR3 is 16 residues long. Trimming took off 0 bases at V and 4 bases at J, with 15 bases between the two ends. The CDR3 DNA sequence: TGCGCCAGCAGCTTGGCCGGGACCGGAACATCAGATACGCAGTATTTT. As protein: CASSLAGTGTSDTQYF.

The rearrangement links TRBV27 to TRBJ2-3; D is perhaps TRBD2 (5 bases). V lost 2 bases and J lost 6, with 9 bases in between. Germline V gene lookup returns CDR1 MNHEY and CDR2 SMNVEV (reference sequence). This CDR3 has 13 residues. The CDR3 region is CASSLRRGDTQYF. CDR3 DNA: TGTGCCAGCAGTTTACGGCGAGGGGATACGCAGTATTTT.

The chain is built from TRBV25-1 and TRBJ1-2; D is unresolved. V lost 3 bases and J lost 4, with 24 bases in between. The CDR3 loop spans 18 amino acids. CDR1 is MGHDK, CDR2 SYGVNS, per germline. Here the CDR3 reads CASSDPLGSGVIGYGYTF. CDR3 DNA sequence: TGTGCCAGCAGTGATCCACTTGGATCCGGGGTTATAGGCTATGGCTACACCTTC.

This clone was observed a handful of times. The J gene is TRBJ1-2, the V gene TRBV25-1, with D unresolved. This CDR3 is built from 12 residues. Looked up from germline, CDR1 is MGHDK and CDR2 is SYGVNS. The V and J ends lost 0 bases and 1 base respectively, with 0 bases between them. CDR3 region: CASSEYNYGYTF. In DNA form, the CDR3 reads TGTGCCAGCAGTGAATATAACTATGGCTACACCTTC.

The rearrangement uses TRBV5-1 and TRBJ2-6; 9 nucleotides line up with TRBD1. Germline V gene sequence: CDR1 SGHRS, CDR2 YFSETQ. The CDR3 consists of 15 residues. V lost 7 bases, J lost 4 bases, and 6 bases stayed unmatched. CDR3 nucleotide sequence: TGCGCCAGCCGCTGGACAGGGGTAGGGGCCAACGTCCTGACTTTC. Protein sequence: CASRWTGVGANVLTF.